The present TCR beta chain was sequenced within a study of vaccination and CD4 T cells after COVID-19. This clonotype has only a few counts. Its antigen is unidentified. Oncomine TCR Beta short-read sequencing was applied to DNA from cultured CD4+ T cells. The source of extracted genomic DNA was cultured CD4+ T cells. TCRdb reanalysed the PCR reads using MiXCR and keeps one entry per CDR3 protein. Of 9,900 or so distinct CDR3 sequences listed, about 65% were seen once; the top ten hold around 25%. The sample's treatment: approximately nine-day PBMC culture with coronavirus spike peptide pools or control peptides (ViraFEST assay). The culture of 2 million or so PBMCs per well included approximately 9 IU/ml IL-2 and 9.5 to 10 ug/ml peptide pools. The receptor was derived from a human donor who had recovered from COVID-19. Material for sequencing was CD4+ T cells from blood, cultured in vitro.

CDR3 in DNA: TGTGCCAGTAGTCCAACAGGGTGGACCGGCGGGGAGCTGTTTTTT. Translated, it gives CASSPTGWTGGELFF. The chain couples TRBV19 to TRBJ2-2; TRBD1 might be the D (6 bases). CDR3 length equals 15 residues. Germline V lookup: CDR1 LNHDA, CDR2 SQIVND (reference sequence). V was shortened by 5 bases and J by 7 bases, with 17 bases between the two germline ends.